The rows below give T cell receptor beta chains drawn from one sample of a study of CD8+ T cells in alopecia areata. Measured with immunoSEQ multiplex PCR; TCRdb has only the in-frame clones, and not every one. The top ten hold about 14% of the sample, which has under 200,000 clones, approximately 57% seen once. This specimen consisted of CD4+ T cells sorted from blood, obtained at week 24, from a patient treated with tofacitinib. Receptors originate from a human donor with alopecia areata. Both conserved end residues are part of each CDR3. The D gene is left open where the match is weak. Clone sizes are given selectively: once, few, many, or a class where the clone is expanded.

clone size: NA; J gene: TRBJ2-7; D gene: NA; V gene: TRBV6-1; CDR3 DNA: TGTGCCAGGATCTACGAGCAGTACTTC; CDR3 protein: CARIYEQYF
clone size: NA; J gene: TRBJ1-4; D gene: TRBD1; V gene: TRBV29-1; CDR3 DNA: TGCAGCGTCGCGACAGGGGTCAAGGAAAAACTGTTTTTT; CDR3 protein: CSVATGVKEKLFF
clone size: NA; J gene: TRBJ1-2; D gene: NA; V gene: TRBV30; CDR3 DNA: TGTGCCTGGAGTATTGACGGATTACACTATGGCTACACCTTC; CDR3 protein: CAWSIDGLHYGYTF
clone size: NA; J gene: TRBJ2-7; D gene: NA; V gene: TRBV4-1; CDR3 DNA: TGCGCCAGCAGACAAGAGGAGGGCTTCTCCTACGAGCAGTACTTC; CDR3 protein: CASRQEEGFSYEQYF
clone size: NA; J gene: TRBJ2-5; D gene: TRBD1; V gene: TRBV10-3; CDR3 DNA: TGTGCCATCAGGCGGGGACAGGTTGATCAAGAGACCCAGTACTTC; CDR3 protein: CAIRRGQVDQETQYF
clone size: few; J gene: TRBJ2-2; D gene: NA; V gene: TRBV11-3; CDR3 DNA: TGTGCCAGCAGAAAAATGGGGGTCCCAAACACCGGGGAGCTGTTTTTT; CDR3 protein: CASRKMGVPNTGELFF
clone size: NA; J gene: TRBJ2-3; D gene: NA; V gene: TRBV29-1; CDR3 DNA: TGCAGCGTTGCGGCCACCGGAGGCACAGATACGCAGTATTTT; CDR3 protein: CSVAATGGTDTQYF
clone size: NA; J gene: TRBJ1-5; D gene: NA; V gene: TRBV5-1; CDR3 DNA: TGCGCCAGCAGCTTGGTACAGGGAGGACAGCCCCAGCATTTT; CDR3 protein: CASSLVQGGQPQHF
clone size: NA; J gene: TRBJ1-3; D gene: NA; V gene: TRBV2; CDR3 DNA: TGTGCCAGCAGTCCTGACACCAGAAACACCATATATTTT; CDR3 protein: CASSPDTRNTIYF
clone size: NA; J gene: TRBJ2-1; D gene: NA; V gene: TRBV7-9; CDR3 DNA: TGTGCCAGCAGCTCACAGGTCCCATCCTACAATGAGCAGTTCTTC; CDR3 protein: CASSSQVPSYNEQFF
clone size: few; J gene: TRBJ2-7; D gene: NA; V gene: TRBV5-1; CDR3 DNA: TGCGCCAGCAGCTTGGTCGCCAGGAGAGAAGGCTTTACCTCCTACGAGCAGTACTTC; CDR3 protein: CASSLVARREGFTSYEQYF
clone size: once; J gene: TRBJ1-2; D gene: NA; V gene: TRBV6-1; CDR3 DNA: TGTGCCAGCAGTGTCAGGGGCTCCGGCTATGGCTACACCTTC; CDR3 protein: CASSVRGSGYGYTF
clone size: many; J gene: TRBJ2-3; D gene: TRBD2; V gene: TRBV14; CDR3 DNA: TGTGCCAGCAGCCAACAACTAGCGGCCACAGATACGCAGTATTTT; CDR3 protein: CASSQQLAATDTQYF
clone size: NA; J gene: TRBJ2-5; D gene: NA; V gene: TRBV30; CDR3 DNA: TGTGCCTGGAGTGTAATTGAGACCCAGTACTTC; CDR3 protein: CAWSVIETQYF